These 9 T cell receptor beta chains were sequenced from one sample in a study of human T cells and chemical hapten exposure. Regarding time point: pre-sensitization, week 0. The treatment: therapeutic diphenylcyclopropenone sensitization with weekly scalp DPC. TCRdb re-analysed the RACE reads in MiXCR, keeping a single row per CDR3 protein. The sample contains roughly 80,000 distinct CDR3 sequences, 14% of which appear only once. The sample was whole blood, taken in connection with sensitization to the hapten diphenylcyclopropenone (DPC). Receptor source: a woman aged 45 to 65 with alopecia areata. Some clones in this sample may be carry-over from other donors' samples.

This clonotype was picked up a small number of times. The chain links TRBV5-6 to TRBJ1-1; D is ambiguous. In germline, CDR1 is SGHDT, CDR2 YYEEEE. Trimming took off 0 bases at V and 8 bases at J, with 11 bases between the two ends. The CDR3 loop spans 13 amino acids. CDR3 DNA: TGTGCCAGCAGCTTGGTCGAGGTCGGAGAAGCTTTCTTT. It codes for CASSLVEVGEAFF. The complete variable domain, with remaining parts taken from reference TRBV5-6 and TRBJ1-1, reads DAGVTQSPTHLIKTRGQQVTLRCSPKSGHDTVSWYQQALGQGPQFIFQYYEEEERQRGNFPDRFSGHQFPNYSSELNVNALLLGDSALYLCASSLVEVGEAFFGQGTRLTVV.

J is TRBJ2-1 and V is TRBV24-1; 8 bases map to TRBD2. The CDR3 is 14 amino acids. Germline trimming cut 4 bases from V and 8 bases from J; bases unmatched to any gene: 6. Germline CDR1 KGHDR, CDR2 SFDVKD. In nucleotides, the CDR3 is TGTGCCACCAGTGACGGGACTAGATCGCATGAGCAGTTCTTC. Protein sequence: CATSDGTRSHEQFF.

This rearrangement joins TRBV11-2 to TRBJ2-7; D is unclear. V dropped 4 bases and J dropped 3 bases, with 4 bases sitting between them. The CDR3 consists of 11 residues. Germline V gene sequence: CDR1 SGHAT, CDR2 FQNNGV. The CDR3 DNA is TGTGCCAGCAGCTACTTCTACGAGCAGTACTTC. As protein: CASSYFYEQYF.

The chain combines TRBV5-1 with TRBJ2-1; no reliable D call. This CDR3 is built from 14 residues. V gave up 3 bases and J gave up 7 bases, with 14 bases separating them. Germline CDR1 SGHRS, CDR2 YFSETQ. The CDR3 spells CASSSARTRNEQFF. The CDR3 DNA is TGCGCCAGCAGCTCCGCCAGGACGAGGAATGAGCAGTTCTTC.

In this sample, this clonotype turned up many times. The CDR3 loop is CSATSTADTQYF. The CDR3 nucleotides are TGCAGTGCCACGTCGACCGCAGATACGCAGTATTTT. V is TRBV20-1 and J is TRBJ2-3, with unresolved D. CDR1 is DFQATT, CDR2 SNEGSKA, per germline (reference sequence). This CDR3 spans 12 amino acids. Trimming pared 6 bases from V and 4 bases from J, leaving 11 bases between.

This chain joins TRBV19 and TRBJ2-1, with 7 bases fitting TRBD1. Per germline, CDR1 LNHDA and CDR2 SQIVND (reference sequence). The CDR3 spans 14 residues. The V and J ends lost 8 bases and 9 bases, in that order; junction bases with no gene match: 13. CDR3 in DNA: TGTGCCAGTCAGCCGACAGGGTCCCACAGTGAGCAGTTCTTC. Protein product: CASQPTGSHSEQFF. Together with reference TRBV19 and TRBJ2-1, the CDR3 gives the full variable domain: DGGITQSPKYLFRKEGQNVTLSCEQNLNHDAMYWYRQDPGQGLRLIYYSQIVNDFQKGDIAEGYSVSREKKESFPLTVTSAQKNPTAFYLCASQPTGSHSEQFFGPGTRLTVL.

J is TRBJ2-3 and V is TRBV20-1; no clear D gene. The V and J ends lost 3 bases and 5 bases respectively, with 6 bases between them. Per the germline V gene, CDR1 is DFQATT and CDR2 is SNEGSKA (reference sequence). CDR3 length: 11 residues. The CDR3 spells CSASLGDTQYF. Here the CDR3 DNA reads TGCAGTGCTAGTTTGGGAGATACGCAGTATTTT.

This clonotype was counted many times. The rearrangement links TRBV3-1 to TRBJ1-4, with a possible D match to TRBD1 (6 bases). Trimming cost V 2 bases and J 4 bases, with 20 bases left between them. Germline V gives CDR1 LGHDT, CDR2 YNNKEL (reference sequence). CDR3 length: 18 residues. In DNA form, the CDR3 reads TGTGCCAGCAGCCAAAACCCCGTCGGGAAGGGGGATAATGAAAAACTGTTTTTT. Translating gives CASSQNPVGKGDNEKLFF.

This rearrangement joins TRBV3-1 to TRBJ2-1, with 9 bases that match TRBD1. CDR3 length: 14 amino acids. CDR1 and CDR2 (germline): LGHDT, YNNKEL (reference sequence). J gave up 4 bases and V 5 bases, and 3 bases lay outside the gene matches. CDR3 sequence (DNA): TGTGCCAGCAGCACAGGGGGCTCTTACAATGAGCAGTTCTTC. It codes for CASSTGGSYNEQFF.